This TCR beta chain stems from a study of T cell changes during pregnancy in multiple sclerosis. TCRdb's table, derived via immunoSEQ multiplex PCR, lists solely in-frame clones and lacks some. The profile covers about 41,000 clones, with roughly 88% appearing a single time and approximately 11% taken by the ten largest. The germline gives CDR1 SGHDT, CDR2 YYEEEE. The ends lost 0 bases at V and 1 base at J; junction bases unmatched: 3. CDR3 length equals 15 residues. J is TRBJ1-2 and V is TRBV5-6, with 7 bases lining up with TRBD1. The source was CD8+ T cells from peripheral blood mononuclear cells, collected in the first trimester of pregnancy. The TCR originated in a female donor with multiple sclerosis, enrolled in a pregnancy study. This CDR3 reads CASSLGQGYNYGYTF. The CDR3 region has the DNA TGTGCCAGCAGCTTGGGACAGGGCTATAACTATGGCTACACCTTC. The whole variable domain, filled in from reference TRBV5-6 and TRBJ1-2, reads DAGVTQSPTHLIKTRGQQVTLRCSPKSGHDTVSWYQQALGQGPQFIFQYYEEEERQRGNFPDRFSGHQFPNYSSELNVNALLLGDSALYLCASSLGQGYNYGYTFGSGTRLTVV.